This T cell receptor beta chain was identified during a study of beta chain features in type 1 diabetes. In the study overall: Comparable age, gender and cell yields were observed in patients relative to healthy donors.

General observations from the study: There was a moderate but significant shortening of TCRB CDR3s in all four CD4+ subsets of Type 1 diabetes patients.

The CDR3 is 16 residues long. CDR1 is SGDLS and CDR2 is YYNGEE in the germline V gene. Trimming stripped 0 bases from V and 7 bases from J, with 17 bases between. Expressed TCRB transcripts were sequenced because the entire RNA isolate underwent reverse transcription. Method: immunoSEQ multiplex PCR; TCRdb's copy keeps in-frame clones and lacks some. The sample shows about 620,000 clones, roughly 16% of them seen only once. A remark on this clone: Its target is not known.

The gene calls are TRBV9 and TRBJ2-1, with D perhaps matching TRBD1 (6 bases). The sample was naive CD4+ T cells from blood. The source of this sequence is a young man in good health. The CDR3 nucleotides read TGTGCCAGCAGCGTAGATTTGTACAGGGTAGTAAATGAGCAGTTCTTC. It encodes CASSVDLYRVVNEQFF.